This T cell receptor beta chain appears in the sequencing data of a study of blood T cell repertoires in COVID-19 (dated by TCRdb to 2020 to 2021). In terms of the full investigation: The collaborator samples originated in the United States, Italy and Spain and spanned the acute and convalescent phases of COVID-19. The prospective study material was composed of cDNA or gDNA derived from T cells, B-cell-depleted T cells, or PBMCs. Deeply sampled blood TCRbeta repertoires from subjects exposed to, actively infected with, or recovered from COVID-19 were included in the dataset. The repertoires were released in a freely available public database intended as a resource for research on the immune response to SARS-CoV-2. Samples were obtained from the ongoing ImmuneRACE study (first 160 participants) and from 1,000 to 1,500 subjects provided by 6 global collaborators. A de-identified subject ID, COVID-19 status, age in years and sex were almost always included in the sample metadata. HLA class I and class II types, where available, came from metadata supplied by the sample provider rather than from assay-based typing. Overall results and qualifications from the work: Clinical and demographic metadata were provided uncurated, with the amount varying by source and participant.

TCRbeta CDR3 regions were amplified from genomic DNA by means of the immunoSEQ Assay, a bias-controlled multiplex PCR. In the source study's methods: Within the assay, amplification of reference gene primers was used to estimate how many nucleated cells each sample contained. Sequence reads were collapsed and filtered to measure the absolute abundance of every unique TCRbeta CDR3 rearrangement. For each sample, productive Simpson clonality was calculated as the square root of Simpson's diversity index across productive rearrangements. Sourced from immuneACCESS, this table was stored by TCRdb with only in-frame sequences that have V and J called. A share of the clones is absent; for the studies checked, an unresolved V gene accounts for under half, and the remainder has no known explanation. V, J and clone size derive from that table, while D and trimming were established from the DNA sequence. Present in this sample are some 76,000 clones, 75% to 85% of which were seen just once. 25% to 30% of the sample goes to the ten largest clones.

Of note for this clone: This clone's antigen is unknown. Base qualities were left out, and no much larger clone turns up one base away.

Each collaborating institution followed its own protocols to collect whole blood in K2EDTA tubes. For TCRbeta analysis, collaborators shipped samples as frozen whole blood, isolated PBMCs, or DNA extracted from either of those sample types. The sequence came from a human donor in a cohort sampled during active COVID-19. Specimen: peripheral blood.

The DNA reads TGCGCCAGCAGCCCCGGACAGGGGCAGCCAACCTACGAGCAGTACTTC. Its coded protein is CASSPGQGQPTYEQYF. This receptor chain uses TRBV5-1 and TRBJ2-7; a stretch of 9 junction bases matches TRBD1. The CDR3 contains 16 residues, cysteine and phenylalanine counted. Only CDR3 DNA is held: 48 bases, read in frame from base 1. CDR1 and CDR2, per the germline V gene, are SGHRS and YFSETQ. The germline V and J ends show losses of 4 bases and 2 bases respectively, and no gene match explains 10 bases of the junction.